This TCR beta chain stems from a study of PD-1 blockade in classical Hodgkin lymphoma. Study in general: On a schedule of every 2 weeks, patients received nivolumab 3 mg/kg intravenously.

Time point given: cycle 4 day 1 (C4D1), after six to seven weeks of nivolumab. In every patient, relapse followed autologous stem cell transplantation, while exposure to brentuximab vedotin differed. Using magnetic negative selection, the CD4+ T cells were separated out of thawed PBMCs. As for this clone: Its specificity is not known.

Notes on the study in general: Before treatment, TCR diversity in newly diagnosed patients was reportedly lower than in healthy donors. Compared with baseline, CD4+ but not CD8+ TCR diversity had risen significantly by C4D1.

The assay was immunoSEQ multiplex PCR, and TCRdb's table has in-frame clones only and misses some. This table has some 9,100 clones, around 80% appearing once. The source was CD4+ T cells from blood, collected before the fourth cycle of nivolumab. This TCR was recovered from a human donor with classical Hodgkin lymphoma.

CDR3 DNA: TGTGCCAGCAGCTTGGCCACGGGACTGCTACTATCTGGGGCCAACGTCCTGACTTTC. Its protein product is CASSLATGLLLSGANVLTF. The V and J genes are TRBV5-4 and TRBJ2-6, with D tentatively TRBD2 (6 bases). The germline gives CDR1 SGHNT, CDR2 YYREEE (reference sequence). This CDR3 is built from 19 residues. V dropped 0 bases and J dropped 1 base, with 17 bases sitting between them.